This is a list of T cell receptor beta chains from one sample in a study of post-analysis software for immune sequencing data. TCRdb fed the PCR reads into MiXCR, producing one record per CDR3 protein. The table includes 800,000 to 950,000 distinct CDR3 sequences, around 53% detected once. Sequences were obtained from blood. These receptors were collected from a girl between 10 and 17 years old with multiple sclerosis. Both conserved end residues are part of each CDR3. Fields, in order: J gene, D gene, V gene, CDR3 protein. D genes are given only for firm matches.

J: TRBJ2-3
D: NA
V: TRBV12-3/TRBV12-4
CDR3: CASSPGRTLGTDTQYF

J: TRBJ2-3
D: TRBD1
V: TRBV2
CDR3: CASTDRGRTDTQYF

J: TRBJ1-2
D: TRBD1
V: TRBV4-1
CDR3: CASSQTSGTGDWYGYTF

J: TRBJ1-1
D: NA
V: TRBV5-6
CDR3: CASSLLFRFEAFF

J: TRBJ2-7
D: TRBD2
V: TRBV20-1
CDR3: CSARDIAGGAVYEQYF

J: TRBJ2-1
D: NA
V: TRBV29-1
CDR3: CSVEFGRSPRNEQFF

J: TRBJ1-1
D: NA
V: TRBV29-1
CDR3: CSVDVVGNTEAFF

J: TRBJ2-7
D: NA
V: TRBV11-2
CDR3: CASSFLNSGGTFYEQYF

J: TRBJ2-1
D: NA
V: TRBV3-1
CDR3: CASSFRGAGEQFF

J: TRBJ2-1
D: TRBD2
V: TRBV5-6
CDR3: CASSLELGLAGNNEQFF

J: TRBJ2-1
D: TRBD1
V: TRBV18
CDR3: CASSSRQGDEQFF

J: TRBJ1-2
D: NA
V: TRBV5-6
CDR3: CASTPGQGMDGYTF

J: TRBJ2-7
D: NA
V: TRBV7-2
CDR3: CASSPEGGGYEQYF

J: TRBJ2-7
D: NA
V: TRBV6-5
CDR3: CASTHKRGEQYF

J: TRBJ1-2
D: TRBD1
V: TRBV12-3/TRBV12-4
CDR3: CASRKDTGAGYGYTF

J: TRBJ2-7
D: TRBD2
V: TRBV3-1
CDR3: CASSLRASGNPYEQYF

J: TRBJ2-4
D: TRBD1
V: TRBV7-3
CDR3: CASSSGTGRNIQYF

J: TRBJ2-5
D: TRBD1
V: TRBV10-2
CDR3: CASSERGREETQYF

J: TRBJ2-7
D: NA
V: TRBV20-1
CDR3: CSARGPRYEQYF

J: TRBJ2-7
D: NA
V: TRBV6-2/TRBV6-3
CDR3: CASSTGTTIYEQYF

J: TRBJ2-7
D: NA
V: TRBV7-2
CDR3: CASSLAPAQSPEQYF

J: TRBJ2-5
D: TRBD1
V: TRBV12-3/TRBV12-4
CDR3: CASSGTASQETQYF

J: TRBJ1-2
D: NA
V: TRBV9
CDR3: CASSPNGGASYGYTF

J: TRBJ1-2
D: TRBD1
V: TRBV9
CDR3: CASSVGTAHYGYTF

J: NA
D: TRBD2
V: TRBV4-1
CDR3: CASSQVSGGSEQYF

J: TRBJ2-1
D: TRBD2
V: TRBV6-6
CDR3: CASFRREGYEQFF

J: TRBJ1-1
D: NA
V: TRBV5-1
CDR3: CASSLGTSGNTEAFF

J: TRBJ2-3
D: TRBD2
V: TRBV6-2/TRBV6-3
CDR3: CASTLTTSGGTDTQYF

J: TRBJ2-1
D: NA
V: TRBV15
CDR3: CATSITDPPNEQFF

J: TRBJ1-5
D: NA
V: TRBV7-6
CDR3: CAIRSPRESAARNQPQHF

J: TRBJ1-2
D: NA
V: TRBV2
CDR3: CASLAPVGANYGYTF

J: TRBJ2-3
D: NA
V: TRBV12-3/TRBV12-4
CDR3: CASSPTGLAADTQYF

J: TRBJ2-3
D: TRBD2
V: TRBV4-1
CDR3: CASSQGGGRGDTQYF

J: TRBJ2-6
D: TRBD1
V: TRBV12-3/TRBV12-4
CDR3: CASSPRGRTGGFVSGANVLTF

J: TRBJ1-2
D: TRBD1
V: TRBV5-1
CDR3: CASSTGQGDYGYTF

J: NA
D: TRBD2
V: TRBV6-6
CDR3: CASSYSGTSPGETQYF

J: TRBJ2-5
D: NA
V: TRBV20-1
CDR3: CSAVRGGAETQYF

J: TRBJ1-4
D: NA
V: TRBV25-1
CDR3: CASSGTGTRNEKLFF

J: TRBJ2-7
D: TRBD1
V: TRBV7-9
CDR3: CASSSRGFDEQYF

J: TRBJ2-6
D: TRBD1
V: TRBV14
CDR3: CASSPQGGWSYGANVLTF

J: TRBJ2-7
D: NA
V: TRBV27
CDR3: CASSLKRGAYEQYF

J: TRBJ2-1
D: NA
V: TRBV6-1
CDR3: CASRPSYSYNEQFF